Listed here are 22 T cell receptor beta chains from one sample, sequenced in a study of regulatory T cells in long-lasting Graves disease. Time point here: persistent/refractory GD, antithyroid drugs over 5 years with positive TRAb. Making the TCR library involved RNA that had been extracted from PBMCs. Building of the TCR beta libraries involved iRepertoire HTBI primers and Arm-PCR of CDR3 regions. TCRdb processed the multiplex PCR reads anew with MiXCR; each CDR3 protein has one entry. The data hold 700,000 or so distinct CDR3 sequences, with about 32% observed a single time. The material was peripheral blood mononuclear cells (PBMCs), obtained when the disease was refractory, from a patient treated with antithyroid drugs. The source is a female donor with Graves disease.

This clonotype was seen ten or more times. An end of the junction differs from the germline gene, which may be a read error. This chain uses TRBV12-3 or TRBV12-4 with TRBJ1-2; unclear D gene. The CDR3 sequence is 14 residues long. CDR3 residues: CASSLAGANYGYTF. The CDR3 region has the DNA TGTGCCAGCAGCTTAGCGGGTGCTAACTATGGCTACACCTTC.

This clonotype was seen ten or more times. The chain uses TRBV20-1 and TRBJ2-5; D not certain. The germline CDR1 and CDR2 sequences are DFQATT and SNEGSKA (reference sequence). V was cut by 0 bases and J by 8 bases, with 10 bases left in between. CDR3 size: 12 residues. CDR3 sequence (DNA): TGCAGTGCTAGAGAGGACGCTTATACCCAGTACTTC. Translated: CSAREDAYTQYF.

The genes are TRBV7-9 and TRBJ1-1, with D uncertain. Between the trimmed V and J ends, which lost 4 bases and 0 bases, there was a span of 12 bases. Germline CDR1 and CDR2: SEHNR and FQNEAQ (reference sequence). CDR3 length: 15 amino acids. In DNA form, the CDR3 reads TGTGCCAGCAGCTCCCGACTGCTCATGAACACTGAAGCTTTCTTT. This translates into CASSSRLLMNTEAFF.

The chain couples TRBV6-1 to TRBJ1-1; perhaps TRBD1 as D (6 bases). Germline V CDR1 and CDR2: MNHNS, SASEGT. V lost 7 bases and J 1 base, leaving 13 bases between the germline ends. The length of the CDR3 is 14 residues. The CDR3 DNA reads TGTGCCAGCAATACAGGGAGGTGGAACACTGAAGCTTTCTTT. Translating gives CASNTGRWNTEAFF.

This clonotype was counted at least ten times. The chain employs TRBV28 and TRBJ1-2; 8 bases agree with TRBD1. Germline V gene lookup returns CDR1 MDHEN and CDR2 SYDVKM. The CDR3 is made up of 14 amino acids. The J segment lost 4 bases and the V segment lost 6 bases, leaving 7 bases of the junction unmatched. Here the CDR3 DNA reads TGTGCCAGCAGATTTGACGACAGGGGCTATGGCTACACCTTC. Its translation: CASRFDDRGYGYTF.

The chain recombines TRBV27 with TRBJ1-2; possible D gene TRBD1, 6 bases. In germline, CDR1 is MNHEY, CDR2 SMNVEV (reference sequence). V was pared by 5 bases and J by 6 bases, with 22 bases between. This CDR3 has 16 residues. CDR3 loop: CASSRHRALAGNGYTF. Written as DNA, the CDR3 is TGTGCCAGCAGTCGACACAGGGCCTTGGCGGGGAATGGCTACACCTTC.

The chain joins TRBV6-2 or TRBV6-3 to TRBJ2-7; 9 bases are shared with TRBD2. V was clipped by 5 bases and J by 3 bases; unmatched bases: 8. The CDR3 extends over 15 amino acids. Germline V lookup: CDR1 MNHEY, CDR2 SVGEGT. The CDR3 loop reads CASSDPTSGVYEQYF. The CDR3 region has the DNA TGTGCCAGCAGTGACCCGACTAGCGGAGTCTACGAGCAGTACTTC.

This clonotype was counted between two and nine times. The chain carries TRBV9 and TRBJ1-2; D gene uncertain. This CDR3 has 16 residues. The germline V gene has CDR1 SGDLS and CDR2 YYNGEE. Trimming left V 0 bases short and J 4 bases short, with 16 bases between. The CDR3 region has the DNA TGTGCCAGCAGCGTAGGTAGCAGCCCGTACCTCTATGGCTACACCTTC. This gives the protein CASSVGSSPYLYGYTF. Using reference TRBV9 and TRBJ1-2 for the parts outside the CDR3, the full variable domain is DSGVTQTPKHLITATGQRVTLRCSPRSGDLSVYWYQQSLDQGLQFLIQYYNGEERAKGNILERFSAQQFPDLHSELNLSSLELGDSALYFCASSVGSSPYLYGYTFGSGTRLTVV.

Written as DNA, the CDR3 is TGCGCCAGCAGCCTGGGGACAGGGCTTATGATTAATACTGAAGCTTTCTTT. Translation: CASSLGTGLMINTEAFF. The chain has TRBV4-1 and TRBJ1-1; 9 nucleotides align to TRBD1. The germline CDR1 and CDR2 sequences are MGHRA and YSYEKL. The V gene end was trimmed by 4 bases and the J gene end by 5 bases; junction bases not matched to a gene: 14. The CDR3 contains 17 residues.

The rearrangement joins TRBV7-3 to TRBJ2-2, with 8 positions matching TRBD2. The germline V gene has CDR1 SGHTA and CDR2 FQGTGA. This CDR3 spans 16 amino acids. V was pared by 1 base and J by 4 bases, with 5 bases of the junction left unmatched. In DNA, the CDR3 is TGTGCCAGCAGCTTAATAGCGGGACCAGGCACCGGGGAGCTGTTTTTT. It specifies CASSLIAGPGTGELFF.

The sample holds a few counts of this clonotype. The rearrangement links TRBV12-3 or TRBV12-4 to TRBJ1-3; a weak D match, TRBD1 (5 bases). The CDR3 runs to 17 residues. Trimming removed 8 bases from V and 4 bases from J, with 24 bases in between. CDR3 sequence reads: CASAHPSGPSEGNTIYF. The CDR3 nucleotides are TGTGCCAGCGCTCACCCCTCAGGGCCCAGTGAAGGAAACACCATATATTTT.

This clonotype has at least ten counts. The chain is built from TRBV7-9 and TRBJ1-1, with 7 bases lining up with TRBD1. Losses at the gene ends were 4 bases for V and 1 base for J; bases not matched to a gene: 3. The CDR3 sequence is 14 residues long. CDR1 is SEHNR and CDR2 is FQNEAQ in the germline V gene (reference sequence). Here the CDR3 DNA reads TGTGCCAGCAGCTCGGGACAGAGGAACACTGAAGCTTTCTTT. It specifies CASSSGQRNTEAFF.

The chain couples TRBV12-3 or TRBV12-4 to TRBJ1-1; D is ambiguous. The germline V and J ends were trimmed by 0 bases and 11 bases, with 10 bases remaining between them. The CDR3 has 12 amino acids. CDR3 region: CASSLAPSQAFF. The CDR3, as DNA: TGTGCCAGCAGTTTAGCGCCCTCGCAGGCTTTCTTT.

The J gene is TRBJ1-2, the V gene TRBV14; D is possibly TRBD1 (5 bases). This CDR3 spans 12 amino acids. Germline V CDR1 and CDR2: SGHDN, FVKESK. The V and J ends lost 5 bases and 7 bases respectively, with 11 bases between them. The CDR3 here is CASSSDGGGYTF. The CDR3 bases are TGTGCCAGCAGCTCCGACGGGGGTGGCTACACCTTC.

The V gene is TRBV9, the J gene TRBJ1-1, with D possibly TRBD1 on 5 matching bases. Germline lookup yields CDR1 SGDLS and CDR2 YYNGEE. Trimming shortened V by 4 bases and J by 1 base, and 11 bases separated the two germline ends. This CDR3 is 14 amino acids long. The CDR3 region has the DNA TGTGCCAGCAGCCGGGGACGGACGAACACTGAAGCTTTCTTT. This gives the protein CASSRGRTNTEAFF.

This clonotype was counted only a few times. The rearrangement uses TRBV5-1 and TRBJ2-7; 7 bases are shared with TRBD2. The CDR3 has 16 amino acids. With V trimmed by 0 bases and J by 3 bases, 9 bases remained unmatched. Germline V gene lookup returns CDR1 SGHRS and CDR2 YFSETQ. DNA for the CDR3: TGCGCCAGCAGCTTGGCCAGGCTAGCGGACGTCTACGAGCAGTACTTC. It yields the protein CASSLARLADVYEQYF.

This clonotype was recorded many times. The CDR3 loop is CASSPGQPNEKLFF. The CDR3 DNA reads TGTGCCAGCAGCCCGGGACAGCCTAATGAAAAACTGTTTTTT. The rearrangement joins TRBV6-1 to TRBJ1-4; 7 bases are a match to TRBD1. This CDR3 spans 14 amino acids. V lost 6 bases, J lost 3 bases, and 4 bases stayed unmatched. Germline lookup yields CDR1 MNHNS and CDR2 SASEGT.

The chain couples TRBV20-1 to TRBJ2-1; tentatively, D is TRBD2 (5 bases). The germline V gene encodes CDR1 DFQATT and CDR2 SNEGSKA (reference sequence). The CDR3 consists of 15 residues. Trimming removed 1 base at V and 6 bases at J, with 16 bases between. The CDR3 coding sequence is TGCAGTGCTAGAGTACTAGAGGTCGCCCGCAATGAGCAGTTCTTC. It specifies CSARVLEVARNEQFF.

The sample holds a few counts of this clonotype. The chain couples TRBV27 to TRBJ1-2, with D possibly TRBD1 on 5 matching bases. Trimming pared 3 bases from V and 4 bases from J, leaving 18 bases between. There are 16 residues in the CDR3. Germline V gene sequence: CDR1 MNHEY, CDR2 SMNVEV (reference sequence). As DNA, the CDR3 is TGTGCCAGCAGTTTGGGACCTCCAAACCCTAGCTATGGCTACACCTTC. Translation gives CASSLGPPNPSYGYTF.

In this sample, this clonotype turned up a few times. The CDR3 nucleotides are TGTGCCAGCAGCAACGACAGGGGTAGAGGAGAGACCCAGTACTTC. It is translated as CASSNDRGRGETQYF. This chain uses TRBV7-9 with TRBJ2-5; 8 bases fit TRBD1. The V gene end was trimmed by 5 bases and the J gene end by 4 bases; junction bases not matched to a gene: 9. This CDR3 has 15 amino acids. Per the germline V gene, CDR1 is SEHNR and CDR2 is FQNEAQ (reference sequence).

Only a few counts were recorded for this clonotype. This chain links TRBV20-1 with TRBJ1-1; D perhaps matches TRBD1 (6 bases). V lost 8 bases and J 0 bases, leaving 10 bases between the germline ends. Germline CDR1 and CDR2: DFQATT and SNEGSKA (reference sequence). This CDR3 region has 12 residues. The CDR3 sequence is CSSYRVNTEAFF. CDR3 nucleotides: TGCAGTTCTTACAGGGTGAACACTGAAGCTTTCTTT.

This clonotype was seen at least ten times. The rearrangement uses TRBV11-2 and TRBJ1-6, with D unclear. Trimming stripped 0 bases from V and 10 bases from J, with 10 bases between. Germline-derived CDR1 and CDR2 are SGHAT and FQNNGV. CDR3 length equals 14 residues. CDR3 loop: CASSLDFAGSPLHF. The CDR3 DNA reads as TGTGCCAGCAGCTTAGATTTCGCTGGGTCACCCCTCCACTTT.